This T cell receptor beta chain appears in the sequencing data of a study of blood T cells in healthy people across ages. Study results and limitations: The study found TCR beta diversity correlated strongly with naive T cell percentage. Because sorting was not performed, PBMCs prevented conclusive naive versus antigen-experienced comparison.

A note on this clonotype: Its target is not known.

A sample-barcoded 5' primer and a J-beta primer mix were used in a second PCR of about 7 to 12 cycles. TCRdb re-called the 5' RACE reads through MiXCR, storing one row per CDR3 protein. This sample yields about 780,000 distinct CDR3 sequences, of which around 68% are seen a single time; about a quarter belongs to the top ten. There were healthy Caucasian individuals from Russia, aged about 6 to 95, serving as donors. The CDR3 extends over 15 amino acids. Germline values: CDR1 SEHNR, CDR2 FQNEAQ (reference sequence). The V gene is TRBV7-9, the J gene TRBJ2-7; no definite D call. The last part of the DNA fits TRBJ2-5 better; the J call may be wrong. Sequencing input: blood. The clonotype was recovered from a young man in good health. CDR3 region: CASSLGRHSGETQYF. CDR3 coding DNA: TGTGCCAGCAGCTTAGGGCGGCATTCAGGAGAGACCCAGTACTTC.